A single T cell receptor beta chain is shown here with its context. Its antigen specificity is not known. Each CD8+ T cell subset was flow-sorted in triplicate, and some 300,000 cells per subset were placed directly into RLT lysis buffer. Using standard density gradient centrifugation, peripheral blood mononuclear cells were isolated from buffy coats. Total RNA was extracted from sorted cells with an RNeasy Mini Kit. This record comes from a study of CXCR3-negative and CXCR3-positive naive CD8 T cells (dated by TCRdb to the late 2010s). As for the study more broadly: In total, about 135 million TRB reads were obtained, which works out to roughly 1.5 +/- 0.3 million reads per library. Data from about ten donors, pooled across two independent experiments, went into the diversity and physicochemical repertoire analyses. The TRBV-TRBJ cluster analysis covered naive subsets from 5 donors and memory cells from 3 donors.

CDR1 and CDR2, looked up from the germline V gene (reference sequence), are DFQATT and SNEGSKA. The CDR3, cysteine through phenylalanine, is 14 amino acids long. The record lacks a DNA sequence. The study at large found these results: Freshly isolated PBMCs were used for most assays because CXCR3 expression went down partially after cryopreservation. Because surface CD5, which is linked to self-reactivity in mice, was comparable between the naive subsets, TCR interaction strength was also inferred from TRB CDR3 physicochemical properties. Comparably high repertoire diversity was found in both naive subsets, whereas much lower repertoire diversity was found in memory CD8+ T cells. TRBV-TRBJ usage was similar between naive CXCR3-negative and CXCR3-positive cells from the same donor, while memory cells showed distinct patterns.

Sequencing instrument: NextSeq 550. The Human TCR Profiling Kit (MiLaboratory) was used to make UMI-labeled 5' RACE TRB cDNA libraries. The full amount of extracted RNA was used for cDNA synthesis, and the full amount of resulting cDNA was used for PCR amplification. Libraries were prepared in parallel with an identical number of PCR cycles. Regarding the original processing steps: MIGEC and MiXCR extracted about 53,000 +/- 10,000 unique UMI-labeled TRB cDNA molecules per library, requiring at least two reads per UMI. On average, around 40,000 +/- 10,000 functional in-frame TRB CDR3 nucleotide clonotypes lacking stop codons were found per library. Diversity metrics, including normalized Shannon-Wiener and Chao1, were computed in VDJtools after downsampling to 5000 UMI-labeled TRB molecules per sample. Clonotype-size-weighted physicochemical properties of the central five CDR3 residues (interaction energy, strength, volume and Kidera factor 4) were computed in VDJtools. Following reprocessing of the reads by TCRdb, the data hold one row per CDR3 protein sequence and no DNA is available. TCRdb, not the authors, supplied the V and J calls. The sample table on file contains 45,000 to 55,000 distinct CDR3 sequences. The ten largest clones add up to approximately 16% of the sample.

The chain is encoded by TRBV20-1 joined to TRBJ2-1; the D call from TCRdb, TRBD1, cannot be confirmed without DNA. What was sequenced was memory CD8+ T cells from blood. What the cell subset or site label conveys for this sample: conventional CD8+ memory T cells (TMEM), sorted as controls. This sequence was found in a human donor in good health. Some clones in this sample may be carry-over from other donors' samples. Here the CDR3 is given as CSARALASYNEQFF.